The 9 T cell receptor beta chains reported below all come from one sample, sequenced in a study of blood T cells in healthy people across ages. Then a second PCR, running about 6 to 11 cycles, was carried out with a sample-barcoded 5' primer and a J-beta primer mix. TCRdb fed the 5' RACE reads into MiXCR, producing one record per CDR3 protein. The sample consists of about 1.7 million distinct CDR3 sequences, approximately 30% of them appearing once. Sequenced input: blood. The source of these receptors is a woman between 25 and 40 years old in good health.

The sample holds one count of this clonotype. The chain uses TRBV9 and TRBJ2-1; 8 bases agree with TRBD2. The CDR3 is 15 residues long. V dropped 2 bases and J dropped 4; count of bases not matched to a gene: 5. Germline V gene data show CDR1 as SGDLS and CDR2 as YYNGEE. The CDR3 here is CASSVDSGAYNEQFF. CDR3 in DNA: TGTGCCAGCAGCGTCGATAGCGGGGCTTACAATGAGCAGTTCTTC.

This clonotype was seen more than once but under ten times. The chain carries TRBV3-1 and TRBJ2-7, with unresolved D. V lost 3 bases and J 0 bases, leaving 15 bases between the germline ends. CDR3 length: 16 amino acids. Germline-derived CDR1 and CDR2 are LGHDT and YNNKEL (reference sequence). The CDR3 region is CASSQAGLFPSYEQYF. In DNA, the CDR3 is TGTGCCAGCAGCCAGGCCGGCCTGTTCCCCTCCTACGAGCAGTACTTC.

V gene TRBV20-1 combines with J gene TRBJ2-7, with TRBD1 as a possible D gene (6 bases). V shed 7 bases and J shed 6 bases, with 22 bases lying between them. The CDR3 has 14 residues. Germline V CDR1 and CDR2: DFQATT, SNEGSKA (reference sequence). The CDR3 coding sequence is TGCAGTGTGAGGGGGACGGCGAACCCAACCGAGCAGTACTTC. Its translation: CSVRGTANPTEQYF.

In its sample, this clonotype was seen a few times. This sequence joins TRBV7-9 and TRBJ2-3, with D possibly matching TRBD2 (6 bases). CDR3 length equals 17 residues. V was clipped by 3 bases and J by 1 base, with 17 bases between them. Germline V CDR1 and CDR2: SEHNR, FQNEAQ (reference sequence). The CDR3 coding sequence is TGTGCCAGCAGCTTCCCAGTTCCGGAGGGAGGCACAGATACGCAGTATTTT. Translating gives CASSFPVPEGGTDTQYF.

This clonotype was counted only a few times. The rearrangement joins TRBV29-1 to TRBJ1-2, with 9 bases identical to TRBD1. From germline, CDR1 is SQVTM and CDR2 ANQGSEA. V dropped 0 bases and J dropped 8; count of bases not matched to a gene: 7. CDR3 length: 14 residues. CDR3 in amino acids: CSVEESWDREGYTF. The CDR3 DNA is TGCAGCGTTGAAGAAAGCTGGGACAGGGAGGGCTACACCTTC.

J is TRBJ1-5 and V is TRBV2; no clear D. The ends were cut back, 1 base at V and 1 base at J, with 8 bases in the middle. In germline, CDR1 is SNHLY, CDR2 FYNNEI. This CDR3 is built from 15 residues. CDR3 protein: CASSEGGMSNQPQHF. The CDR3 coding sequence is TGTGCCAGCAGTGAAGGGGGTATGAGCAATCAGCCCCAGCATTTT.

The chain joins TRBV6-5 to TRBJ2-3; 9 nucleotides match TRBD2. CDR3 size: 14 residues. V dropped 6 bases and J dropped 9; count of bases not matched to a gene: 10. Germline assignment: CDR1 MNHEY and CDR2 SVGAGI. CDR3 coding DNA: TGTGCCAGCAGGGGAACAATAAGCGGGGGGACGCAGTATTTT. This translates into CASRGTISGGTQYF.

About this clonotype: A read error may produce the germline difference seen at one junction end. This chain links TRBV24-1 with TRBJ2-3; D remains unclear. Germline V gene sequence: CDR1 KGHDR, CDR2 SFDVKD. CDR3 length: 17 residues. The CDR3 region is CATGDLPVRASTDTQYF. Written as DNA, the CDR3 is TGTGCCACCGGTGATTTGCCGGTCCGGGCTAGCACAGATACGCAGTATTTT.

This clonotype occurred a few times. The V gene is TRBV20-1, the J gene TRBJ1-5, with D possibly being TRBD1 (5 bases). The ends were cut back, 4 bases at V and 6 bases at J, with 19 bases in the middle. Germline V CDR1 and CDR2: DFQATT, SNEGSKA (reference sequence). The CDR3 runs to 15 residues. The CDR3 spells CSAIAAGRKGQPQHF. The DNA for the CDR3 is TGCAGTGCTATAGCAGCGGGGCGGAAAGGTCAGCCCCAGCATTTT.